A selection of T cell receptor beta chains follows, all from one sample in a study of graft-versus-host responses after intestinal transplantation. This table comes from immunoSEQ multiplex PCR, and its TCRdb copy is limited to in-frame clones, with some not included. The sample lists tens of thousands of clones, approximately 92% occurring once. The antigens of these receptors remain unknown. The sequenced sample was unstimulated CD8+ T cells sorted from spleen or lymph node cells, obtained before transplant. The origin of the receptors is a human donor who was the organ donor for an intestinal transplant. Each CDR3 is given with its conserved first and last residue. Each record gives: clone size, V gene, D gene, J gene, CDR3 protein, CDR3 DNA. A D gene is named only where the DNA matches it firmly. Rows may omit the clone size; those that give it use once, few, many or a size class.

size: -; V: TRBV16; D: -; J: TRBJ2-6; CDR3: CASSQSSGSEGANVLTF; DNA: TGTGCCAGCAGCCAATCCTCGGGGTCTGAAGGGGCCAACGTCCTGACTTTC
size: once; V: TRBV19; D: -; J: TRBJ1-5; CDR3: CASSVTGYSNQPQHF; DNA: TGTGCCAGTAGCGTTACAGGCTATAGCAATCAGCCCCAGCATTTT
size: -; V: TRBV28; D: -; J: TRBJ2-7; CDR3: CASSLPGVGPNEQYF; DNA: TGTGCCAGCAGTTTACCGGGAGTTGGCCCTAACGAGCAGTACTTC
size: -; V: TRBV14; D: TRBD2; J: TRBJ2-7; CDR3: CASSQGEGPYEQYF; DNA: TGTGCCAGCAGCCAAGGGGAGGGACCCTACGAGCAGTACTTC
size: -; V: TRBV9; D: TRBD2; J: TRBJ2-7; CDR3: CASSVNPSGPVGAYEQYF; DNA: TGTGCCAGCAGCGTAAACCCTAGCGGGCCAGTGGGTGCCTACGAGCAGTACTTC
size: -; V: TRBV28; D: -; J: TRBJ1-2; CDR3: CASSPKTRRSYTF; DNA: TGTGCCAGCAGTCCCAAGACCCGGAGAAGCTACACCTTC
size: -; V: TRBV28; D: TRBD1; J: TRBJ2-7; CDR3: CASRGTGSWYEQYF; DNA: TGTGCCAGCAGAGGGACAGGGAGTTGGTACGAGCAGTACTTC
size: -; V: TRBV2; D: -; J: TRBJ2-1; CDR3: CASSDWTNEQFF; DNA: TGTGCCAGCAGCGACTGGACTAATGAGCAGTTCTTC
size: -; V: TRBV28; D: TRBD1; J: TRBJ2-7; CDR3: CASSQGQSPYEQYF; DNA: TGTGCCAGCAGCCAGGGACAGTCCCCCTACGAGCAGTACTTC
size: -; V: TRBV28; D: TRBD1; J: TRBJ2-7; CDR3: CASSSTGYEQYF; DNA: TGTGCCAGCAGTTCGACAGGGTACGAGCAGTACTTC
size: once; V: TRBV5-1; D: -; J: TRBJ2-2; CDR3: CASSLASRPSLNTGELFF; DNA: TGCGCCAGCAGCTTGGCCTCGCGGCCTAGCCTGAACACCGGGGAGCTGTTTTTT
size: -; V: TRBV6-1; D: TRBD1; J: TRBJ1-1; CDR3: CASKGRRGRNTEAFF; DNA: TGTGCCAGCAAGGGGAGGAGGGGGCGAAACACTGAAGCTTTCTTT
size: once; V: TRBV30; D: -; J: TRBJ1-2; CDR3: CAWSGLAGGYGYTF; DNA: TGTGCCTGGAGCGGCCTGGCGGGAGGGTACGGCTACACCTTC
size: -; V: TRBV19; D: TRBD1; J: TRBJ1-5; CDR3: CASSRQGWRLSNQPQHF; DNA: TGTGCCAGTAGTAGACAGGGTTGGCGTCTAAGCAATCAGCCCCAGCATTTT